The entry below describes one TCR beta chain. Authors' data handling: As immunoSEQ supplied junction-only sequences (without quality scores), filtering differed. This table comes from immunoSEQ multiplex PCR, and its TCRdb copy is limited to in-frame clones, with some not included. V and J calls and clone size are as listed in that table; D and trimming were resolved from the DNA. This sample has around 500,000 clones; 79% occur once, and the top ten carry around 12%. CDR3 length: 15 amino acids. Trimming removed 5 bases at V and 4 bases at J, with 15 bases between. CDR1 and CDR2 (germline): SGHVS, FNYEAQ. The sample originates from a study of shared clonotypes between healthy human individuals.

The rearrangement links TRBV7-6 to TRBJ1-3; D is perhaps TRBD1 (5 bases). The sequencing input was PBMCs. The TCR comes from a middle-aged woman in good health. Some clones in this sample may be carry-over from other donors' samples. CDR3 protein: CASSASRATGNTIYF. CDR3 DNA sequence: TGTGCCAGCAGCGCCTCCAGGGCAACGGGAAACACCATATATTTT.